This TCR beta chain was captured in a study of T cells after posttransplantation cyclophosphamide. Germline assignment: CDR1 SGHDT and CDR2 YYEEEE. The CDR3 totals 12 residues. The V and J ends lost 4 bases and 3 bases, in that order; junction bases with no gene match: 1. Sampled 1 year posttransplant, controls received myeloablative marrow transplants, methotrexate and a calcineurin inhibitor. Method: immunoSEQ multiplex PCR; TCRdb's copy keeps in-frame clones and lacks some. The sample yields some 21,000 clones, 80% to 90% seen once. V is TRBV5-6 and J is TRBJ2-7, with 7 bases fitting TRBD1. The sequence was collected from a female patient between 30 and 45 years old who received an allogeneic stem cell transplant from an unrelated donor, was CMV-positive, and had acute and chronic GVHD. Some T cells may be the graft donor's. The source material was PBMCs, sampled around 53 weeks after allogeneic stem cell transplant with calcineurin inhibitor and methotrexate. The chain's CDR3 is CASSDRDYEQYF. The CDR3 DNA follows: TGTGCCAGCAGCGACAGGGACTACGAGCAGTACTTC.